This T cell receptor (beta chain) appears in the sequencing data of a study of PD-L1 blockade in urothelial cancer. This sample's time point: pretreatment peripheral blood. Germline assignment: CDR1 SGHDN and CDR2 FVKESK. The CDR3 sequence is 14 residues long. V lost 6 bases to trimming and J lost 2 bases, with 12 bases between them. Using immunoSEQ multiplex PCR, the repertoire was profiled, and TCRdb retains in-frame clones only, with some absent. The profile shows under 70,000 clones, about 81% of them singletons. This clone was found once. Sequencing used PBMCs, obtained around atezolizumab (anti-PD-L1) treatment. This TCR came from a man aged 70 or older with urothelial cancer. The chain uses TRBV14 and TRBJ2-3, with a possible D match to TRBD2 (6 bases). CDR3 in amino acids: CASSYGSFTDTQYF. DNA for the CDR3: TGTGCCAGCAGTTACGGGAGCTTCACAGATACGCAGTATTTT.